The present TCR beta chain was sequenced within a study of regulatory T cells in long-lasting Graves disease. Time point specified: newly diagnosed GD, antithyroid drugs for less than 3 months. RNA extracted from PBMCs served as the sequencing template. Roughly 9 milliliters of peripheral blood went into EDTA tubes. Study-wide points: A limited number of samples was an acknowledged limitation.

V shed 1 base and J shed 3 bases, with 7 bases lying between them. Germline-derived CDR1 and CDR2 are SGHVS and FQNEAQ. The CDR3 is made up of 14 amino acids. Sequencing libraries for TCR beta were prepared with iRepertoire HTBI primers and Arm-PCR of CDR3 regions. TCRdb independently ran MiXCR on the multiplex PCR reads; one entry per CDR3 protein. The table records 400,000 to 500,000 distinct CDR3 sequences, around 13% of them present only once. This clonotype came up a few times. Its antigen is unidentified. A much more abundant neighbour one base away suggests this may be a read error. A further study also used this sample, focusing on T cells in Graves' hyperthyroidism and ophthalmopathy. In that study: TCR CDR3 regions were first amplified by RT-PCR with HTBI primers. Most expanded thyroid clonotypes above 0.001 recurred in blood.

The clonotype was recovered from a woman in her forties or fifties with Graves disease. The input for sequencing was peripheral blood mononuclear cells (PBMCs), taken at new diagnosis, from a patient treated with antithyroid drugs. This chain links TRBV7-8 with TRBJ2-1; D is tentatively TRBD1 or TRBD2 (5 bases each). CDR3 in DNA: TGTGCCAGCAGCTTAGGGGGGAACTACAATGAGCAGTTCTTC. This encodes CASSLGGNYNEQFF. The full variable domain, with the rest looked up from reference TRBV7-8 and TRBJ2-1, is GAGVSQSPRYKVAKRGQDVALRCDPISGHVSLFWYQQALGQGPEFLTYFQNEAQLDKSGLPSDRFFAERPEGSVSTLKIQRTQQEDSAVYLCASSLGGNYNEQFFGPGTRLTVL.